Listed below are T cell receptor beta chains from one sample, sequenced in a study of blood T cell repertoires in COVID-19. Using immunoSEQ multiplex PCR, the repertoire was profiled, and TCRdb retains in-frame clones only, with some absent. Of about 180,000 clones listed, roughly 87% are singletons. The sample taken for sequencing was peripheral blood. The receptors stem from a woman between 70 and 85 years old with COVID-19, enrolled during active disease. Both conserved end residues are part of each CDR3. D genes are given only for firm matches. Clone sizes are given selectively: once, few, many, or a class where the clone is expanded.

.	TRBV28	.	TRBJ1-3	TGTGCCAGCAGTCAGTCGGGGGGCTCTAACACCATATATTTT	CASSQSGGSNTIYF
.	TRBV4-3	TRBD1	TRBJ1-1	TGCGCCAGCAGCCAGAAAGGACAGGGGGCTTTCTTT	CASSQKGQGAFF
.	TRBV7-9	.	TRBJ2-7	TGTGCCATCGCGGTGGAGTCTACGAAGCAGTACTTC	CAIAVESTKQYF
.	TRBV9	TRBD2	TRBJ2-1	TGTGCCAGCAGCGTAGAGGGGACTAGGGACAATGAGCAGTTCTTC	CASSVEGTRDNEQFF
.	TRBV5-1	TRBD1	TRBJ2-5	TGCGCCAGCAGCTTCGGACAGGTCGTGGAGACCCAGTACTTC	CASSFGQVVETQYF
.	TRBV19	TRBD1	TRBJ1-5	TGTGCCAGTAGTATCATTAGACAGGGGAATAATCAGCCCCAGCATTTT	CASSIIRQGNNQPQHF
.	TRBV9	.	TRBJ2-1	TGTGCCAGCAGCGCTACTCTGAGCTCCTACAATGAGCAGTTCTTC	CASSATLSSYNEQFF
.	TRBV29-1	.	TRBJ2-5	TGCAGCTTACTAGCGAGAGGGGGAGAGACCCAGTACTTC	CSLLARGGETQYF
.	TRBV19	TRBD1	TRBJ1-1	TGTGCCAGTAGTATTAGGGACAGGGGGCCCGGCACTGAAGCTTTCTTT	CASSIRDRGPGTEAFF
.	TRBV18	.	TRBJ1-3	TGTGCCAGCTCACCCCAGGACATGAGCTCTGGAAACACCATATATTTT	CASSPQDMSSGNTIYF
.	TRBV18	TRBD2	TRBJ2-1	TGTGCCAGCTCATCCTACTCCGGGACTAGCGGGAGTGGCAATGAGCAGTTCTTC	CASSSYSGTSGSGNEQFF
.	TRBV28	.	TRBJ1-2	TGTGCCAGCACGCCAGAACCGGGGGTGATCTCCTATGGCTACACCTTC	CASTPEPGVISYGYTF
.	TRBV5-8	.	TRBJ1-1	TGTGCCAGCAGCCGGGGGGGTTTGGGTGTAGAAGCTTTCTTT	CASSRGGLGVEAFF
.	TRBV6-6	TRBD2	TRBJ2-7	TGTGCCAGCACATGGGGGACTAGCGGCGGCGAGCAGTACTTC	CASTWGTSGGEQYF
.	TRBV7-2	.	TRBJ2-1	TGTGCCAGCAGCCTGGGGGGGGGCGAGCAGTTCTTC	CASSLGGGEQFF
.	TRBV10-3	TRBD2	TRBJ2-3	TGTGCCATCAGTGAGTCGAGGGCGGGAGAGGGTACGCAGTATTTT	CAISESRAGEGTQYF
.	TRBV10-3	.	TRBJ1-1	TGTGCCATCAGTGAGTCGTCGGAGGAAGCTTTCTTT	CAISESSEEAFF
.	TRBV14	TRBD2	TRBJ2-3	TGTGCCAGCAGCCCTGGCGCTAGCGGGATAAGCACAGATACGCAGTATTTT	CASSPGASGISTDTQYF
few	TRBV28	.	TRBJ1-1	TGTGCCAGCAGTAAAACAGGGATTTTGAACACTGAAGCTTTCTTT	CASSKTGILNTEAFF
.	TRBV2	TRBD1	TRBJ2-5	TGTGCCAGCAAAACAGGGGGCCCAGAGACCCAGTACTTC	CASKTGGPETQYF
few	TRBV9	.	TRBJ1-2	TGTGCCAGCAGCGCACAGGGCGGCTATGGCTACACCTTC	CASSAQGGYGYTF
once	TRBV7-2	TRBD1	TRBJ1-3	TGTGCCAGCAGCCCCGACAGGGGGCCTGGAAACACCATATATTTT	CASSPDRGPGNTIYF
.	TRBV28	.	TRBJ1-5	TGTGCCAGCACCCCCAGGGGTGAAGGCAATCAGCCCCAGCATTTT	CASTPRGEGNQPQHF
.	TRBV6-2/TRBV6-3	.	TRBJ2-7	TGTGCCAGCAGTTACTCAGGGACTCAGGGCTACGAGCAGTACTTC	CASSYSGTQGYEQYF
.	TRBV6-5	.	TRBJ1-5	TGTGCCAGCAATCAGGGTGGCAATCAGCCCCAGCATTTT	CASNQGGNQPQHF
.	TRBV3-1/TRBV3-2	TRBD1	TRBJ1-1	TGTGCCAGCAGCTACGGACAGGGGCAATTTATGAACACTGAAGCTTTCTTT	CASSYGQGQFMNTEAFF
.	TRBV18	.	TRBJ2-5	TGTGCCAGCTCACCAGGGTTGGAGGAGACCCAGTACTTC	CASSPGLEETQYF
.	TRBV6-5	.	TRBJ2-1	TGTGCCAGCAGTTATAGGCGGGGTGCCTACAATGAGCAGTTCTTC	CASSYRRGAYNEQFF
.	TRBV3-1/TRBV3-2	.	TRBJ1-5	TGTGCCAGCAGCCTCAACAGGGTTCAGCCCCAGCATTTT	CASSLNRVQPQHF
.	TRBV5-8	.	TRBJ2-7	TGTGCCAGCAGCACCCCCACAGGAGACGAGCAGTACTTC	CASSTPTGDEQYF
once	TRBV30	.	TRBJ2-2	TGTGCCTCAAAGGGAGAAAGCAACACCGGGGAGCTGTTTTTT	CASKGESNTGELFF
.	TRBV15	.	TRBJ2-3	TGTGCCACCAGCAGAGGGCGGGTTAGCACAGATACGCAGTATTTT	CATSRGRVSTDTQYF
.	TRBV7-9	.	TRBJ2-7	TGTGCCAGCAGCTTAGCTGACTGGAGCTCCTACGAGCAGTACTTC	CASSLADWSSYEQYF
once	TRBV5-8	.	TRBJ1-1	TGTGCCAGCAGGCTCGATAGGAGGGTTACTGAAGCTTTCTTT	CASRLDRRVTEAFF
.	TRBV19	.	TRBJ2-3	TGTGCCAGTAGTATTGGAGGGGCAGATACAGATACGCAGTATTTT	CASSIGGADTDTQYF
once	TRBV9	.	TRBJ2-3	TGTGCCAGTCGACCGTGGGAGCGAGAGGGCACAGATACGCAGTATTTT	CASRPWEREGTDTQYF
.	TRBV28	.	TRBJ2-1	TGTGCCAGCAGCCACGGGATCATCAATGAGCAGTTCTTC	CASSHGIINEQFF
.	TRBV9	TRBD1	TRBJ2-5	TGTGCCAGCAGCGCTCTCAGACAGGGCGGTTCGGAGACCCAGTACTTC	CASSALRQGGSETQYF
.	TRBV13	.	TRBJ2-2	TGTGCCAGCAGCTTAGGCGGGGGGAACACCGGGGAGCTGTTTTTT	CASSLGGGNTGELFF
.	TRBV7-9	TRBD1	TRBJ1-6	TGTGCCAGCAGCTTTAGTACAGGGGTTTCTTCACCCCTCCACTTT	CASSFSTGVSSPLHF
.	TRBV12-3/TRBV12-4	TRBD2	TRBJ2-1	TGTGCCAGCAATCGGGAGGGCCTAAATGAGCAGTTCTTC	CASNREGLNEQFF
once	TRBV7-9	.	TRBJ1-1	TGTGCCAGCAGCTTACGGACAGACAACACTGAAGCTTTCTTT	CASSLRTDNTEAFF
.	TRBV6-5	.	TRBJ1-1	TGTGCCAGCAGTTCGCGACAGAGAAACACTGAAGCTTTCTTT	CASSSRQRNTEAFF
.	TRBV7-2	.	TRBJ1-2	TGTGCCAGCAGCTTAAGCACCGGTGTGGTCCTAGTGGATGGCTACACCTTC	CASSLSTGVVLVDGYTF
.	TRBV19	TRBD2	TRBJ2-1	TGTGCCAGTAGTATAGAGTGGGGACTAGCGGGAGGGCGAAATGAGCAGTTCTTC	CASSIEWGLAGGRNEQFF
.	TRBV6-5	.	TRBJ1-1	TGTGCCAGCAGTTCCGCGGGCGGTGAAGCTTTCTTT	CASSSAGGEAFF
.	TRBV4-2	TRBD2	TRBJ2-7	TGTGCCAGCAGCCAAGAAGGGACTAGCGGTCCCTACGAGCAGTACTTC	CASSQEGTSGPYEQYF
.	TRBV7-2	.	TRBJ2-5	TGTGCCAGCAGCCTTGAGGTAGGACAAGAGACCCAGTACTTC	CASSLEVGQETQYF
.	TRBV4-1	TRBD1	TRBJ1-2	TGCGCCAGCAGCCACCACAAGGACAGGGCAAAGCAGGGCTACACCTTC	CASSHHKDRAKQGYTF
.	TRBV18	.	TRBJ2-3	TGTGCCAGCTCACCACCGTCGCTAGCAAGTTCCGATACGCAGTATTTT	CASSPPSLASSDTQYF
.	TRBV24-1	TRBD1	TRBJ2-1	TGTGCCACCAGTGAGTCGGGACAGGGATTCCCCAATGAGCAGTTCTTC	CATSESGQGFPNEQFF
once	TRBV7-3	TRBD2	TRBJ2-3	TGTGCCAGCAGCCCCGGGGGGACAGATACGCAGTATTTT	CASSPGGTDTQYF
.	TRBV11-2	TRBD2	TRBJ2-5	TGTGCCAGCAGCTTAGGTGTGACTAGCGAGTACCAAGAGACCCAGTACTTC	CASSLGVTSEYQETQYF
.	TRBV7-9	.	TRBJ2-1	TGTGCCAGCAGCTCTGAGGGAGCTAGGTTCTTC	CASSSEGARFF
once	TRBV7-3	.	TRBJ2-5	TGTGCCAGCAGCTTGTCAGGGGCTCAAGAGACCCAGTACTTC	CASSLSGAQETQYF
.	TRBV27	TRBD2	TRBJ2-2	TGTGCCAGCAGTTTAAAGACTAGCGGGAGGTACTTGAACACCGGGGAGCTGTTTTTT	CASSLKTSGRYLNTGELFF
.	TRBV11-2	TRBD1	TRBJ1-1	TGTGCCAGCAGCGCCAATATACAGGGGCCCCAGGCGGCTTTCTTT	CASSANIQGPQAAFF
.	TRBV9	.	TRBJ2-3	TGTGCCAGCAGCCCACGACAGCTAGGTAGCACAGATACGCAGTATTTT	CASSPRQLGSTDTQYF
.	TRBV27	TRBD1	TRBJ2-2	TGTGCCAGCAGAAGGGACAGAGCCACCGGGGAGCTGTTTTTT	CASRRDRATGELFF
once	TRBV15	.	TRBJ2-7	TGTGCCACCAGCAGTACGCAGCAGGGGTTTTACGAGCAGTACTTC	CATSSTQQGFYEQYF